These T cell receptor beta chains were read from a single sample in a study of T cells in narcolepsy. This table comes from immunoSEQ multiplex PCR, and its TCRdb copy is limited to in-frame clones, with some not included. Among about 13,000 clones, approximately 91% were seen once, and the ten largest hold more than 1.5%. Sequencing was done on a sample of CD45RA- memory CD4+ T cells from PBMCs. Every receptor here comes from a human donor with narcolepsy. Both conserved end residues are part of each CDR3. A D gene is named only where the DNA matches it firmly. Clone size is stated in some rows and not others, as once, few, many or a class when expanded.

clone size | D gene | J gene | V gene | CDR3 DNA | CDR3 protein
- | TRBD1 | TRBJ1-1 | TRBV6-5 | TGTGCCAGCATCGGACAGGGGCCTGTGACTGAAGCTTTCTTT | CASIGQGPVTEAFF
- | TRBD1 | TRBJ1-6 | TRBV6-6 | TGTGCCAGCAAGGGGGCGTTAAATTCACCCCTCCACTTT | CASKGALNSPLHF
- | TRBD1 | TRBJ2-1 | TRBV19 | TGTGCCAGTAGTACCCTCCCCGGACAGGGGGCGAATGAGCAGTTCTTC | CASSTLPGQGANEQFF
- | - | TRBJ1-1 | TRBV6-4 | TGTGCCAGCAGTGACGGAAAGGGGACTGAAGCTTTCTTT | CASSDGKGTEAFF
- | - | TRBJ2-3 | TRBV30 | TGTGCCTGGAAAGGTGTGGCCCTAGCGATAACCACAGATACGCAGTATTTT | CAWKGVALAITTDTQYF
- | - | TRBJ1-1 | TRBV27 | TGTGCCAGCAGTTTTTGGGGAGCGCCTGAAGCTTTCTTT | CASSFWGAPEAFF
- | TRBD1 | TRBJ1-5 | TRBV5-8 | TGTGCCAGCAGCTCGGGGGACAGGGCCTGGTATAGCAATCAGCCCCAGCATTTT | CASSSGDRAWYSNQPQHF
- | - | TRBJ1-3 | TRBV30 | TGTGCCTGGAGTGCAGGGGTAGGAGGAAACACCATATATTTT | CAWSAGVGGNTIYF
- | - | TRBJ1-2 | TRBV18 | TGTGCCAGCTCACCTTCAGGAAACTATGGCTACACCTTC | CASSPSGNYGYTF
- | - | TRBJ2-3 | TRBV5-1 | TGCGCCAGCAGCTTGCTTAGGGAGATCACAGATACGCAGTATTTT | CASSLLREITDTQYF
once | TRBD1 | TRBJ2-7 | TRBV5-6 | TGTGCCAGCAGCCTTGACAGGGGGTACTCCTACGAGCAGTACTTC | CASSLDRGYSYEQYF
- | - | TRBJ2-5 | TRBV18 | TGTGCCAGCTCACCGACTGGAGTCCCGCGGGAGACCCAGTACTTC | CASSPTGVPRETQYF
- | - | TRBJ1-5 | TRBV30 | TGTGCCTGTACAAGGGGGACTAGCATCTCATCGGATACGCAGCATTTT | CACTRGTSISSDTQHF
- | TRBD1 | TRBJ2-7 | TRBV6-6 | TGTGCCAGCAGCAACCGACAGGGGTCGTACGAGCAGTACTTC | CASSNRQGSYEQYF
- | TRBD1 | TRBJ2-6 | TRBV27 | TGTGCCAGCAGTAGAGACAGGGAAGACAGTGGGGCCAACGTCCTGACTTTC | CASSRDREDSGANVLTF
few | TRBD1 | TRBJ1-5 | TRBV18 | TGTGCCAGCTCACCACTGCCCGCTGAGGTAGGACAGGGGGGAAGCAATCAGCCCCAGCATTTT | CASSPLPAEVGQGGSNQPQHF
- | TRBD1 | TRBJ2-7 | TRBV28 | TGTGCCAGCAGTGCATCCCGGACAGGTTCCTACGAGCAGTACTTC | CASSASRTGSYEQYF
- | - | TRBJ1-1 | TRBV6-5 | TGTGCCAGCAGAGAGGATGGAACGACTGAAGCTTTCTTT | CASREDGTTEAFF
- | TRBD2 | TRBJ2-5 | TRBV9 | TGTGCCAGCAGCCCCTTCGACGGGAGGGCTCAGGAGACCCAGTACTTC | CASSPFDGRAQETQYF
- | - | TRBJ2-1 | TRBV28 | TGTGCCAGCAGTTTCCAAGGGAGCTCCTACAATGAGCAGTTCTTC | CASSFQGSSYNEQFF
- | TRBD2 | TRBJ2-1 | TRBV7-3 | TGTGCCAGCAGCTCTAGGACTAGCGGAGTCACCTACAATGAGCAGTTCTTC | CASSSRTSGVTYNEQFF
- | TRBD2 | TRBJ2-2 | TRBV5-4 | TGTGCCAGCAGCCTGGGACTAGCAACGGCGAACACCGGGGAGCTGTTTTTT | CASSLGLATANTGELFF
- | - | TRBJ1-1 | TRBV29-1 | TGCAGCGTTGGTAAGGCCAGGGGCCCCTCGAACACTGAAGCTTTCTTT | CSVGKARGPSNTEAFF
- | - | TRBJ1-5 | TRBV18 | TGTGCCAGCTCAAAGGGGGAAGGCAATCAGCCCCAGCATTTT | CASSKGEGNQPQHF
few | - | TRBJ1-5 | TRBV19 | TGTGCCAGTAGTACGGGACTCAATCAGCCCCAGCATTTT | CASSTGLNQPQHF
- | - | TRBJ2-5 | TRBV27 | TGTGCCAGCAGAGACTGGTCCCTACAAGAGACCCAGTACTTC | CASRDWSLQETQYF
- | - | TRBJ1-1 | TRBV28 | TGTGCCAGCCCCCGGGGGGACGAAGCTTTCTTT | CASPRGDEAFF
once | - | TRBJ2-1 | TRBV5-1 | TGCGCCAGCAGTCAAGCGCCACGTGACAATGAGCAGTTCTTC | CASSQAPRDNEQFF
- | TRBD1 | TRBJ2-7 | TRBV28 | TGTGCCAGCACCACTGGAGACAGGGCCCAAAACGAGCAGTACTTC | CASTTGDRAQNEQYF
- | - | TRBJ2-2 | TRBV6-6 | TGTGCCAGCAGTCCACTCAAGAACACCGGGGAGCTGTTTTTT | CASSPLKNTGELFF
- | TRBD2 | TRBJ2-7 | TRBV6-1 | TGTGCCAGCAGTGAAGCGCTTCTTGCTAGCGGCTACGAGCAGTACTTC | CASSEALLASGYEQYF
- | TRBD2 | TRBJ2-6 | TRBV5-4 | TGTGCCAGCATCCCGGGGGGGACTGGGGCCAACGTCCTGACTTTC | CASIPGGTGANVLTF
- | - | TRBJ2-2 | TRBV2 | TGTGCCAGCAGAACCACACAGGGAGGGACCGGGGAGCTGTTTTTT | CASRTTQGGTGELFF
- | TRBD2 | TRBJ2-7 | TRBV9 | TGTGCCAGCAGCCCTACTAGCGTAGCCTACGAGCAGTACTTC | CASSPTSVAYEQYF
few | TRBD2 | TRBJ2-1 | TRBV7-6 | TGTGCCAGCGGCACGGGAGGGCGTTACAATGAGCAGTTCTTC | CASGTGGRYNEQFF
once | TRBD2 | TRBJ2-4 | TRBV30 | TGTGCCTGGAGTTCACTAGCGGGAGGGGGGGACATTCAGTACTTC | CAWSSLAGGGDIQYF
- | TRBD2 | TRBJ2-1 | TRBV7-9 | TGTGCCAGCAGCTTAGGTAGCGGGGCCCTACGGTACAATGAGCAGTTCTTC | CASSLGSGALRYNEQFF
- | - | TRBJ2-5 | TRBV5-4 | TGTGCCAGCAGCGTTGGGCGCCGAAAAGACCAAGAGACCCAGTACTTC | CASSVGRRKDQETQYF
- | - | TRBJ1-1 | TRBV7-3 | TGTGCCAGCAGCTTGGTAGGGGGGAACACTGAAGCTTTCTTT | CASSLVGGNTEAFF
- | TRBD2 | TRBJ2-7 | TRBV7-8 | TGTGCCAGCAGCGGTGCTAGCGGGAGTTCCCACGAGCAGTACTTC | CASSGASGSSHEQYF
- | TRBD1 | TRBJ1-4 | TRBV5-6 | TGTGCCAGCACCCAGGGGGCGATTAATGAAAAACTGTTTTTT | CASTQGAINEKLFF
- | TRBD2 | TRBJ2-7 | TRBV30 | TGTGCCTGGAGTGTAAGCGGGACCTCTATCGAGCAGTACTTC | CAWSVSGTSIEQYF
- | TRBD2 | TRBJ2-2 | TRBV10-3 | TGTGCCATCAGTGAATTAGCGGGCAACACCGGGGAGCTGTTTTTT | CAISELAGNTGELFF
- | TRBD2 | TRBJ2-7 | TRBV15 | TGTGCCACCAGCAGGGTAGCGGGGAACTCCTACGAGCAGTACTTC | CATSRVAGNSYEQYF